The T cell receptor beta chain under discussion was sequenced for a study of blood T cell repertoires in COVID-19. Overall study context: Donors in the United States, Italy and Spain gave samples during acute or convalescent COVID-19. PBMCs, B-cell-depleted T cells, or T cells provided the cDNA or gDNA that made up the material.

As processed by the authors: Amplification from reference gene primers served as the basis for estimated nucleated cell counts. TCRdb's copy holds only in-frame clones and misses some; the assay was immunoSEQ multiplex PCR. That table gives V, J and clone size, and the DNA gave D and trimming. The sample lists 100,000 to 150,000 clones, 75% to 85% occurring once. Losses at the gene ends were 7 bases for V and 3 bases for J; bases not matched to a gene: 5. The V gene's germline CDR1 is MDHEN and CDR2 SYDVKM. The CDR3 extends over 14 amino acids. The sequence was obtained from a middle-aged man with active or convalescent COVID-19. The chain links TRBV28 to TRBJ1-4; 7 bases match TRBD1. Specimen: peripheral blood. CDR3 residues: CASKTGQSNEKLFF. The CDR3, as DNA: TGTGCCAGCAAGACGGGACAGTCTAATGAAAAACTGTTTTTT.